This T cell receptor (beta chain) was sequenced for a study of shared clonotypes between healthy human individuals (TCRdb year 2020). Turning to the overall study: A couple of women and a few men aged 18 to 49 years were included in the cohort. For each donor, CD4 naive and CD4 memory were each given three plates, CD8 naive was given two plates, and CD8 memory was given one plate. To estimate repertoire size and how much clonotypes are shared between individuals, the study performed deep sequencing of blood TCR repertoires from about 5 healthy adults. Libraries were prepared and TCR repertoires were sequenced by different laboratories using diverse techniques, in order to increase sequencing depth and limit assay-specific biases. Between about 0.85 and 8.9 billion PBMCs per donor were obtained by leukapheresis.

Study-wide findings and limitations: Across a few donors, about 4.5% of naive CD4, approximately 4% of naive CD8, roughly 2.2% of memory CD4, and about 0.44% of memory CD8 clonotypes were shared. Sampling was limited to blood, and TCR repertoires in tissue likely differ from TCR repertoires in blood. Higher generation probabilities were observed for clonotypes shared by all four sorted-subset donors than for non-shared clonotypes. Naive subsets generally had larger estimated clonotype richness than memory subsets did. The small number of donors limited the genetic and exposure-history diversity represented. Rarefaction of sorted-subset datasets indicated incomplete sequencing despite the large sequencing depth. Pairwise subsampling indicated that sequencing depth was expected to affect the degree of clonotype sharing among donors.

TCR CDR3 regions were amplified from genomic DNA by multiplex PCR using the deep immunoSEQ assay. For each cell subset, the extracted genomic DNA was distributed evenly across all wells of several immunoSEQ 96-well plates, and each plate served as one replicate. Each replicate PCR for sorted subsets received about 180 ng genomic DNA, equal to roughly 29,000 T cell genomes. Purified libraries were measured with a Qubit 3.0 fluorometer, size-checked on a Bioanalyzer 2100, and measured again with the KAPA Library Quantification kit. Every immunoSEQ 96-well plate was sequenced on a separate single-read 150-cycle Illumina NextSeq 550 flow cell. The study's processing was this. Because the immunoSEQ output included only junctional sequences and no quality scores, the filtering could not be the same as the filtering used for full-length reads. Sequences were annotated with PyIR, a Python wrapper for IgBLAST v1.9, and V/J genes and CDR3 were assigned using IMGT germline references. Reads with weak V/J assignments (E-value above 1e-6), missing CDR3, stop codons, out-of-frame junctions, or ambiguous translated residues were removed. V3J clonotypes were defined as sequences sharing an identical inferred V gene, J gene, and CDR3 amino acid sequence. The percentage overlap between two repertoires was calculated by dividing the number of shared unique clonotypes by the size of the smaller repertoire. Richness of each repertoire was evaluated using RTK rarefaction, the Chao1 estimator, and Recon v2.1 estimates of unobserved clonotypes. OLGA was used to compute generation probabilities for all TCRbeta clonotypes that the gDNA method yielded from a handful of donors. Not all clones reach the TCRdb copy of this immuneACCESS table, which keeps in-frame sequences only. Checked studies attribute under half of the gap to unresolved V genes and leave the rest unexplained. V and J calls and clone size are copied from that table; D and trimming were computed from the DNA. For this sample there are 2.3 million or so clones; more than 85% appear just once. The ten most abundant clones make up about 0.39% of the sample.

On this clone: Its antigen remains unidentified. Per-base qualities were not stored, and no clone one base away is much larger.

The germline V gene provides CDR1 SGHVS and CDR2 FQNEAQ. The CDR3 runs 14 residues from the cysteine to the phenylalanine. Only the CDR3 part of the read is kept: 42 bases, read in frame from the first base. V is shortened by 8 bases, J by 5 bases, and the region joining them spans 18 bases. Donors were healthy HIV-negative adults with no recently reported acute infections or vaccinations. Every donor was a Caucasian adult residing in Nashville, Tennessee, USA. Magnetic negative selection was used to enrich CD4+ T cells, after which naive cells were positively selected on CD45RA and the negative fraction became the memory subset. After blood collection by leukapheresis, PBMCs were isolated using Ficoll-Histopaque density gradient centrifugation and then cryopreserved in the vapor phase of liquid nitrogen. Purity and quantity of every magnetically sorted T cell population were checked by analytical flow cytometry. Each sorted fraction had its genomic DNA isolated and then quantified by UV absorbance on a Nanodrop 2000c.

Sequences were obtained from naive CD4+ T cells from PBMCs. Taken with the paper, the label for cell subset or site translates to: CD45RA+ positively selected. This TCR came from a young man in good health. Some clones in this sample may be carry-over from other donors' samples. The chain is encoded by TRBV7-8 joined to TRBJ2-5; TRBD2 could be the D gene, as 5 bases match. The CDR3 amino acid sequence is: CASSLSLAGETQYF. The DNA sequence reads TGTGCCAGCTCCCTTTCGCTAGCTGGTGAGACCCAGTACTTC.